Listed below are T cell receptor beta chains from one sample, sequenced in a study of regulatory T cells. Method: immunoSEQ multiplex PCR; TCRdb's copy keeps in-frame clones and lacks some. The sample contains 15,000 to 20,000 clones, under 95% of which appear only once. The sample taken for sequencing was CD8+ T cells sorted from blood. The receptors were gathered from a person aged 18 to 30 with CD3G deficiency. Each CDR3 is given with its conserved first and last residue. D genes are given only for firm matches. The size field is filled for only some rows; it gives once, few, many or a size class.

v_call	clone_size	d_call	j_call	cdr3_aa	cdr3_nt
TRBV4-1	medium-sized	-	TRBJ2-4	CASSQDQGLPLSIQYF	TGCGCCAGCAGCCAAGATCAGGGACTCCCGCTCTCTATTCAGTACTTC
TRBV6-6	-	-	TRBJ1-2	CASSLTGRGDYGYTF	TGTGCCAGCAGCCTCACCGGGAGGGGGGACTATGGCTACACCTTC
TRBV10-3	once	-	TRBJ2-5	CAISEETTGTREQYF	TGTGCCATCAGTGAGGAAACAACAGGGACGAGGGAGCAGTACTTC
TRBV5-1	once	TRBD2	TRBJ2-5	CASSGGTSGETQYF	TGCGCCAGCAGCGGGGGGACTAGCGGAGAGACCCAGTACTTC
TRBV7-2	-	-	TRBJ2-3	CASSSGSGGGDTQYF	TGTGCCAGCAGCTCCGGTAGCGGAGGAGGTGATACGCAGTATTTT
TRBV6-6	-	-	TRBJ2-3	CASSYPRDTQYF	TGTGCCAGCAGTTACCCCAGAGATACGCAGTATTTT
TRBV4-1	-	TRBD1	TRBJ1-2	CASSQEGQVGGYTF	TGCGCCAGCAGCCAAGAAGGACAGGTAGGAGGCTACACCTTC
TRBV28	-	-	TRBJ2-1	CASSPQTGLGFSREQFF	TGTGCCAGCAGTCCCCAGACGGGACTTGGATTTTCTCGTGAGCAGTTCTTC
TRBV27	-	-	TRBJ2-2	CASSFVGPNLGELFF	TGTGCCAGCAGTTTTGTGGGGCCCAATCTCGGGGAGCTGTTTTTT
TRBV7-9	-	TRBD1	TRBJ1-4	CASSWSRDRATSGNEKLFF	TGTGCCAGCAGCTGGTCAAGGGACAGGGCAACTAGTGGTAATGAAAAACTGTTTTTT
TRBV7-9	-	-	TRBJ1-1	CASSFGWDTVTEAFF	TGTGCCAGCAGCTTTGGTTGGGACACGGTCACGGAAGCTTTCTTT
TRBV27	-	-	TRBJ2-7	CASSLNTLYEQYF	TGTGCCAGCAGTCTCAACACCCTCTACGAGCAGTACTTC
TRBV6-1	-	-	TRBJ2-2	CASSEGQDTGELFF	TGTGCCAGCAGTGAAGGACAGGACACCGGGGAGCTGTTTTTT
TRBV12-5	-	-	TRBJ1-1	CASGTLFPEAFF	TGTGCTAGTGGTACACTCTTCCCTGAAGCTTTCTTT
TRBV2	once	TRBD2	TRBJ2-5	CASSLRLAGGRETQYF	TGTGCCAGCAGCCTCCGGCTAGCGGGGGGGCGGGAGACCCAGTACTTC
TRBV28	once	-	TRBJ1-5	CASSRRGEQPQHF	TGTGCCAGCAGTAGGCGGGGGGAACAGCCCCAGCATTTT
TRBV7-4	-	-	TRBJ2-6	CASSSQSRANVLTF	TGTGCCAGCAGCTCACAAAGTCGGGCCAACGTCCTGACTTTC
TRBV28	-	TRBD2	TRBJ2-3	CASSLHSGGSVSTDTQYF	TGTGCCAGCAGTTTACACTCGGGGGGAAGCGTGAGCACAGATACGCAGTATTTT
TRBV6-5	-	-	TRBJ1-5	CASSYSRDRPQHF	TGTGCCAGCAGTTACAGCCGGGATAGGCCCCAGCATTTT
TRBV7-9	-	-	TRBJ1-5	CASSPGGVGQPQHF	TGTGCCAGCAGCCCTGGGGGAGTTGGTCAGCCCCAGCATTTT
TRBV7-2	-	TRBD1	TRBJ2-5	CASRSPGTGPLEQYF	TGTGCCAGCAGGTCCCCCGGGACAGGGCCCCTGGAGCAGTACTTC
TRBV19	-	-	TRBJ1-1	CASKATTEAFF	TGTGCCAGTAAGGCCACCACTGAAGCTTTCTTT
TRBV6-7	-	TRBD1	TRBJ1-6	CASSHPPRDREDSPLHF	TGTGCCAGCAGTCACCCCCCCCGGGACAGGGAAGATTCACCCCTCCACTTT
TRBV5-6	-	-	TRBJ2-7	CASSLSTGPNEQYF	TGTGCCAGCAGCTTGAGCACAGGTCCAAACGAGCAGTACTTC
TRBV28	-	TRBD1	TRBJ1-5	CASQLRQGYQPQHF	TGTGCCAGCCAACTAAGACAGGGTTACCAGCCCCAGCATTTT
TRBV25-1	-	TRBD1	TRBJ2-5	CASRAGQGRETQYF	TGTGCCAGCAGGGCCGGACAGGGGCGAGAGACCCAGTACTTC
TRBV7-6	-	-	TRBJ1-1	CASSPQGMNTEAFF	TGTGCCAGCAGCCCCCAGGGAATGAACACTGAAGCTTTCTTT
TRBV27	-	-	TRBJ2-3	CASISKGGADTQYF	TGTGCCAGCATCTCCAAGGGGGGCGCAGATACGCAGTATTTT
TRBV29-1	-	TRBD2	TRBJ2-2	CSVAGLAATGELFF	TGCAGCGTTGCGGGACTAGCCGCGACCGGGGAGCTGTTTTTT
TRBV19	-	TRBD1	TRBJ1-1	CASSLDRGQENTEAFF	TGTGCCAGTAGCCTCGACAGGGGCCAAGAGAACACTGAAGCTTTCTTT
TRBV6-6	-	TRBD2	TRBJ2-7	CASSSGGLSYEQYF	TGTGCCAGCAGTTCGGGGGGTCTCTCCTACGAGCAGTACTTC
TRBV5-1	-	TRBD2	TRBJ2-1	CASSASSGKGYEQFF	TGCGCCAGCAGCGCTTCTAGCGGGAAGGGGTATGAGCAGTTCTTC
TRBV19	-	-	TRBJ2-1	CASSAQVGEQFF	TGTGCCAGTAGCGCCCAAGTCGGGGAGCAGTTCTTC
TRBV30	-	-	TRBJ2-3	CAWSVLGDTQYF	TGTGCCTGGAGTGTACTGGGAGATACGCAGTATTTT
TRBV5-1	-	-	TRBJ1-5	CASPWAGPSNQPQHF	TGCGCCAGCCCTTGGGCAGGGCCGAGCAATCAGCCCCAGCATTTT
TRBV11-2	-	-	TRBJ2-3	CASSLDLGDTQYF	TGTGCCAGCAGCCTGGACCTCGGGGATACGCAGTATTTT
TRBV4-3	-	-	TRBJ2-3	CASSQVRQGTDTQYF	TGCGCCAGCAGCCAAGTTCGGCAGGGGACAGATACGCAGTATTTT
TRBV10-3	-	-	TRBJ2-1	CAAGDEPYNEQFF	TGTGCCGCCGGGGACGAGCCTTACAATGAGCAGTTCTTC
TRBV7-8	-	TRBD2	TRBJ2-2	CASSVERGASTGELFF	TGTGCCAGCAGCGTCGAGCGGGGGGCCAGCACCGGGGAGCTGTTTTTT
TRBV5-1	once	-	TRBJ2-3	CASSTWGTSTDTQYF	TGCGCCAGCAGCACGTGGGGGACTAGCACAGATACGCAGTATTTT
TRBV4-1	-	-	TRBJ2-2	CASSQVFGNTGELFF	TGCGCCAGCAGCCAGGTCTTCGGGAACACCGGGGAGCTGTTTTTT
TRBV7-9	-	-	TRBJ2-1	CASSLAGWDEQFF	TGTGCCAGCAGCTTAGCGGGCTGGGATGAGCAGTTCTTC
TRBV7-9	-	-	TRBJ2-7	CASSLQVGLYF	TGTGCCAGCAGCTTACAGGTGGGCCTATACTTC
TRBV27	-	TRBD2	TRBJ2-2	CASSATSGRNTGELFF	TGTGCCAGCAGTGCAACTAGCGGGAGGAACACCGGGGAGCTGTTTTTT
TRBV6-1	-	-	TRBJ1-2	CASREGTPYGYTF	TGTGCCAGCAGAGAAGGGACTCCCTATGGCTACACCTTC
TRBV4-1	-	TRBD2	TRBJ2-1	CASSQDPIRKRGGWYEQFF	TGCGCCAGCAGCCAAGACCCTATTAGGAAGCGGGGGGGGTGGTATGAGCAGTTCTTC
TRBV7-9	-	-	TRBJ2-2	CASTQSVSGELFF	TGTGCCAGCACTCAAAGTGTGAGCGGGGAGCTGTTTTTT
TRBV5-6	-	-	TRBJ2-3	CASSLSLANTQYF	TGTGCCAGCAGCTTATCCCTTGCTAATACGCAGTATTTT
TRBV29-1	-	TRBD1	TRBJ2-1	CSVEGQGVNEQFF	TGCAGCGTTGAGGGACAGGGGGTGAATGAGCAGTTCTTC
TRBV5-5	-	TRBD2	TRBJ2-2	CASSLPRGGYTGELFF	TGTGCCAGCAGCTTGCCGCGGGGGGGCTACACCGGGGAGCTGTTTTTT
TRBV28	-	-	TRBJ2-2	CASKTAGETGELFF	TGTGCCAGCAAAACCGCGGGTGAGACCGGGGAGCTGTTTTTT
TRBV5-6	-	-	TRBJ2-7	CASSLGVGYEQYF	TGTGCCAGCAGCTTGGGGGTGGGGTACGAGCAGTACTTC
TRBV10-1	-	TRBD1	TRBJ2-7	CASSGHRGQQYF	TGCGCCAGCAGTGGTCACAGGGGGCAACAGTACTTC
TRBV5-8	-	-	TRBJ1-5	CASSPSGEYSNQPQHF	TGTGCCAGCAGCCCCTCCGGGGAATATAGCAATCAGCCCCAGCATTTT
TRBV19	few	-	TRBJ1-5	CASSEGLRGNQPQHF	TGTGCCAGTAGTGAAGGTTTACGGGGCAATCAGCCCCAGCATTTT
TRBV6-1	medium-sized	-	TRBJ1-5	CASSAVGGNQPQHF	TGTGCCAGCAGTGCCGTGGGGGGCAATCAGCCCCAGCATTTT
TRBV6-6	-	TRBD1	TRBJ1-5	CASSYPGQNQPQHF	TGTGCCAGCAGTTACCCGGGACAGAATCAGCCCCAGCATTTT
TRBV19	-	TRBD1	TRBJ2-7	CASRHWTGGEQYF	TGTGCCAGCCGTCACTGGACAGGGGGGGAGCAGTACTTC
TRBV7-9	-	TRBD1	TRBJ2-1	CASSSRDRRNEQFF	TGTGCCAGCAGCTCCCGGGACAGGCGCAATGAGCAGTTCTTC